These T cell receptor beta chains were read from a single sample in a study of blood T cell repertoires in COVID-19. Sequencing was performed with immunoSEQ multiplex PCR; in TCRdb, only in-frame clones are kept and a portion is missing. In the table there are 150,000 to 200,000 clones, 70% to 90% of which are singletons. Sequencing used PBMCs or T cells enriched from blood (not recorded which). These receptor sequences come from a woman aged 18-30 years who had recovered from COVID-19. The CDR3 runs from the conserved cysteine through the conserved F or W. Clone sizes are given selectively: once, few, many, or a class where the clone is expanded.

clone_size j_call v_call cdr3_aa
once TRBJ2-1 TRBV2 CASARYNEQFF
- TRBJ1-2 TRBV7-9 CASSREDRVRYGYTF
- TRBJ1-6 TRBV3-1/TRBV3-2 CASSQRDRDSPLHF
- TRBJ2-5 TRBV2 CASSFGLAGGNQETQYF
- TRBJ2-7 TRBV27 CASRALPSYEQYF
once TRBJ1-2 TRBV29-1 CSVYGQGYGYTF
- TRBJ1-1 TRBV10-3 CAISPQGIEAFF
- TRBJ1-1 TRBV20-1 CSAPKGTGAFF
- TRBJ2-7 TRBV19 CASSWGGEQYF
- TRBJ1-2 TRBV24-1 CATSDGGWGVYGYTF
- TRBJ1-3 TRBV3-1/TRBV3-2 CASSPLKGQSSGNTIYF
- TRBJ1-2 TRBV7-9 CASSLGMGGLSGYTF
- TRBJ2-7 TRBV5-1 CASSPQGLYEQYF
- TRBJ2-4 TRBV27 CASRAGTGFNIQYF
- TRBJ2-2 TRBV5-1 CASSTSGNTGELFF
- TRBJ1-4 TRBV18 CASSRDRGELFF
- TRBJ1-1 TRBV10-3 CAISETSGQTEAFF
- TRBJ2-5 TRBV6-6 CASSWSGGQETQYF
once TRBJ1-4 TRBV9 CASSVDRGNEKLFF
once TRBJ1-2 TRBV7-8 CASSLALIAYYGYTF
- TRBJ2-2 TRBV7-3 CASSSDTGELFF
- TRBJ2-7 TRBV5-4 CASSFSGLRAPYEQYF
- TRBJ1-2 TRBV10-3 CASCQGAENGYTF
- TRBJ1-2 TRBV6-2/TRBV6-3 CASSYFTGAGYTF
- TRBJ2-3 TRBV12-5 CASGLSGTDTQYF
- TRBJ1-5 TRBV6-5 CASSLNSNQPQHF
- TRBJ1-2 TRBV7-9 CASSSVGGDVPYGYTF
- TRBJ1-5 TRBV13 CASSLGGQPNQPQHF
- TRBJ2-6 TRBV7-9 CASSLARGQDNVLTF
- TRBJ2-1 TRBV6-5 CASSYYGTTSYNEQFF
- TRBJ1-4 TRBV5-6 CASSFGTGHEKLFF
- TRBJ2-2 TRBV27 CASSATTGTGVRELFF
- TRBJ1-2 TRBV6-5 CASSYSAGPNYGYTF
- TRBJ2-7 TRBV12-3/TRBV12-4 CASSFGREHEQYF
once TRBJ2-5 TRBV12-3/TRBV12-4 CASSSGGEETQYF
once TRBJ1-5 TRBV30 CAWSVQVNQPQHF
- TRBJ1-6 TRBV18 CASTPGQGNSPLHF
- TRBJ1-5 TRBV28 CASSSQHQPQHF
- TRBJ2-7 TRBV6-5 CASSRQGSYEQYF
- TRBJ2-3 TRBV28 CASSPRRGKRTTSTDTQYF
- TRBJ2-3 TRBV28 CASSSRGGLDTQYF
- TRBJ1-5 TRBV28 CASSNSHQPQHF
- TRBJ1-1 TRBV10-1 CASSADRNTEAFF
- TRBJ1-6 TRBV28 CASSAPWAVPLHF
few TRBJ2-2 TRBV10-1 CASSDRERNSGELFF
- TRBJ1-2 TRBV4-1 CASSHGTGTGRNYGYTF
- TRBJ2-3 TRBV7-6 CASSLGGGLAGTDTQYF
- TRBJ1-6 TRBV19 CASSIGAGYNSPLHF
- TRBJ1-4 TRBV29-1 CSVITVPGQGVGEKLFF
- TRBJ2-7 TRBV4-1 CASSQDLAGGSYEQYF
- TRBJ1-5 TRBV20-1 CSASRSNQPQHF
- TRBJ2-7 TRBV29-1 CSEPGQGTYEQYF
- TRBJ1-2 TRBV19 CASSQQGTLNYGYTF
- TRBJ2-7 TRBV5-4 CASSPGQNSYEQYF
once TRBJ2-7 TRBV11-2 CASSLDDAGEGHEQYF
- TRBJ1-2 TRBV28 CASSLGGRPNYGYTF
- TRBJ1-2 TRBV24-1 CATSDLGRPDGYTF
- TRBJ2-7 TRBV19 CARPGQIIYEQYF